These T cell receptor beta chains were read from a single sample in a study of blood T cell repertoires in COVID-19. Data came from immunoSEQ multiplex PCR; TCRdb stores just in-frame clones and leaves some out. The repertoire holds roughly 250,000 clones, with around 90% as singletons. Sequencing used PBMCs or T cells enriched from blood (not recorded which). The receptors were sampled from a woman aged 30 to 39 with acute COVID-19. Both conserved end residues are part of each CDR3. The D gene is left open where the match is weak. Clone sizes are given selectively: once, few, many, or a class where the clone is expanded.

abundance,j_gene,d_gene,v_gene,CDR3nt,CDR3aa
few,TRBJ1-4,NA,TRBV3-1/TRBV3-2,TGTGCCAGCAGCCCGAGGACAGATGAAAAACTGTTTTTT,CASSPRTDEKLFF
NA,TRBJ2-1,NA,TRBV3-1/TRBV3-2,TGTGCCAGCAGCCCTCGGGACTCCTTCAATGAGCAGTTCTTC,CASSPRDSFNEQFF
NA,TRBJ1-5,NA,TRBV27,TGTGCCAGCAGAACGACAGGCCTTGGGGGAAATCAGCCCCAGCATTTT,CASRTTGLGGNQPQHF
NA,TRBJ2-2,TRBD2,TRBV2,TGTGCCAGCAGTGAAGCGACGACTAGCGGGGGGCCGAACACCGGGGAGCTGTTTTTT,CASSEATTSGGPNTGELFF
NA,TRBJ2-1,TRBD2,TRBV10-2,TGCGCCAGCAGTGGGGTAGCGGGGGGCTACAATGAGCAGTTCTTC,CASSGVAGGYNEQFF
NA,TRBJ1-2,NA,TRBV29-1,TGCAGCGTTGAAGATCAGGGAGGGACTGCTTACTATGGCTACACCTTC,CSVEDQGGTAYYGYTF
NA,TRBJ2-3,TRBD2,TRBV20-1,TGCAGTGCTAGTCAGCCTAGCGGGGGTGGGCTTAAGTATTTT,CSASQPSGGGLKYF
NA,TRBJ1-3,TRBD1,TRBV10-2,TGCGCCAGCAGTGAGTTTGCGACAGGGACTGGAAACACCATATATTTT,CASSEFATGTGNTIYF
NA,TRBJ2-7,NA,TRBV6-6,TGTGCCAGCAACTTGGGGGCTTGGTACGAGCAGTACTTC,CASNLGAWYEQYF
NA,TRBJ1-2,NA,TRBV6-5,TGTGCCAGCAGTTACGTGGGGGGATATGGCTACACCTTC,CASSYVGGYGYTF
NA,TRBJ1-6,NA,TRBV7-9,TGTGCCAGCAGGAAGGGGTACTCACCCCTCCACTTT,CASRKGYSPLHF
NA,TRBJ1-4,NA,TRBV6-5,TGTGCCAGCAGCCTCGAAACGGGTGAAAAACTGTTTTTT,CASSLETGEKLFF
NA,TRBJ2-1,TRBD2,TRBV28,TGTGCCAGCAGTTTAGGAGGGACTACGACATACAATGAGCAGTTCTTC,CASSLGGTTTYNEQFF
NA,TRBJ2-2,TRBD1,TRBV7-2,TGTGCCAGCAGCCTTGACAGGGCACGCGGCGGGGAGCTGTTTTTT,CASSLDRARGGELFF
NA,TRBJ1-4,NA,TRBV27,TGTGCCAGCAGTTTGGGGGCGGCTAATGAAAAACTGTTTTTT,CASSLGAANEKLFF
NA,TRBJ2-7,TRBD1,TRBV28,TGTGCCAGCAGATTGGGACAGTTGTACGAGCAGTACTTC,CASRLGQLYEQYF
NA,TRBJ2-3,NA,TRBV7-9,TGTGCCAGCAGCTTAGGTGCGGGGGCCAGCACAGATACGCAGTATTTT,CASSLGAGASTDTQYF
NA,TRBJ2-7,NA,TRBV5-5,TGTGCCAGCGAAAGCGCCCATCGCGAGCAGTACTTC,CASESAHREQYF
few,TRBJ1-5,NA,TRBV19,TGTGCCAGTATCTCAGGAAGTTATAGCAATCAGCCCCAGCATTTT,CASISGSYSNQPQHF
NA,TRBJ1-2,NA,TRBV3-1/TRBV3-2,TGTGCCAGCAGCGACAGGACGCGGGGCTACACCTTC,CASSDRTRGYTF
NA,TRBJ2-5,TRBD2,TRBV5-1,TGCGCCAGCAGCTTAAGCGGGGGCAACGGGGAGACCCAGTACTTC,CASSLSGGNGETQYF
NA,TRBJ2-7,NA,TRBV20-1,TGCAGTGTGCCAGGGGTCTACGAGCAGTACTTC,CSVPGVYEQYF
NA,TRBJ2-1,TRBD1,TRBV6-5,TGTGCCAGCAGAGGAACAGGGGGAACCTACAATGAGCAGTTCTTC,CASRGTGGTYNEQFF
NA,TRBJ1-6,NA,TRBV11-2,TGTGCCAGCAGCCCCCGAACGGGACAAGGCTATAATTCACCCCTCCACTTT,CASSPRTGQGYNSPLHF
NA,TRBJ2-5,NA,TRBV28,TGTGCCAGCACCTTAGCGCGACTCCAAGAGACCCAGTACTTC,CASTLARLQETQYF
NA,TRBJ2-1,NA,TRBV4-3,TGCGCCAGCAGCCAAGACAGCTACAATGAGCAGTTCTTC,CASSQDSYNEQFF
NA,TRBJ2-6,TRBD2,TRBV19,TGTGCCAGTAGTGTGAGCGGGAGTGTGTCTGGGGCCAACGTCCTGACTTTC,CASSVSGSVSGANVLTF
NA,TRBJ2-7,NA,TRBV11-2,TGTGCCAGCAGCTTAGCTCCGTCCAGGGGCACATCCTACGAGCAGTACTTC,CASSLAPSRGTSYEQYF
NA,TRBJ2-6,NA,TRBV27,TGTGCCAGCAGTCTTAAAGGGAGGCAGGCCCTCGTTCCGGGTGGGGCCAACGTCCTGACTTTC,CASSLKGRQALVPGGANVLTF
NA,TRBJ2-3,TRBD2,TRBV19,TGTGCCAGTAAAAAGCGGGACACAGATACGCAGTATTTT,CASKKRDTDTQYF
NA,TRBJ2-5,TRBD1,TRBV5-4,TGTGCCAGCAGCCTTGACAGGGAGAAAGAGACCCAGTACTTC,CASSLDREKETQYF
NA,TRBJ2-1,TRBD2,TRBV7-3,TGTGCCAGCAGCTCGGATGCCGGGACTAGGTTTGAGCAGTTCTTC,CASSSDAGTRFEQFF
NA,TRBJ1-1,TRBD1,TRBV29-1,TGCAGCGTTGAGAGGGGCACAGGGGGTGTTGAAGCTTTCTTT,CSVERGTGGVEAFF
NA,TRBJ1-3,NA,TRBV19,TGTGCCAGTAGTTTGGGGGGTAACTCTGGAAACACCATATATTTT,CASSLGGNSGNTIYF
once,TRBJ1-3,TRBD1,TRBV14,TGTGCCAGCAGCCACAGGGGGGCTGGAAACACCATATATTTT,CASSHRGAGNTIYF
NA,TRBJ2-1,NA,TRBV3-1/TRBV3-2,TGTGCCAGCAGCCCTACGTGGCGGGACTCCTACAATGAGCAGTTCTTC,CASSPTWRDSYNEQFF
NA,TRBJ2-2,TRBD1,TRBV3-1/TRBV3-2,TGTGCCAGCAGCCAAAGGACAGGGACCACCGGGGAGCTGTTTTTT,CASSQRTGTTGELFF
few,TRBJ2-1,TRBD2,TRBV11-3,TGTGCCAGCAGCTTTTCGTGCTTGCTAGCGGGAGAAGGGCAGTTCTTC,CASSFSCLLAGEGQFF
NA,TRBJ2-3,NA,TRBV29-1,TGCAGCGTTGTAGGCAGGGTGACAGATACGCAGTATTTT,CSVVGRVTDTQYF
NA,TRBJ1-1,NA,TRBV5-6,TGTGCCAGCAGCTTGAACACCCCGACTGAAGCTTTCTTT,CASSLNTPTEAFF
NA,TRBJ1-1,NA,TRBV5-1,TGCGCCAGCAGCTTGGAAACAGGCAACACTGAAGCTTTCTTT,CASSLETGNTEAFF
NA,TRBJ2-5,NA,TRBV7-2,TGTGCCAGCAGCTTGGTAGTACAAGAGACCCAGTACTTC,CASSLVVQETQYF
NA,TRBJ2-6,NA,TRBV3-1/TRBV3-2,TGTGCCAGCAGCCAAGACGGGGTGTCGAGCTCTGGGGCCAACGTCCTGACTTTC,CASSQDGVSSSGANVLTF
NA,TRBJ1-6,TRBD1,TRBV11-2,TGTGCCAGCAGCTTAGTACTGGGACAGGGTGTAAGGTCCCCCCTCCACTTT,CASSLVLGQGVRSPLHF
NA,TRBJ1-1,NA,TRBV14,TGTGCCAGCAGCCTGAAACAGGGAAACACTGAAGCTTTCTTT,CASSLKQGNTEAFF
once,TRBJ2-2,TRBD2,TRBV7-2,TGTGCCAGCAGCTTAGGTGGAGCGGGGAAGAGCGGGGAGCTGTTTTTT,CASSLGGAGKSGELFF
NA,TRBJ1-2,TRBD1,TRBV19,TGTGCCGCCGAATCCCAAACAGGGGATGGCTACACCTTC,CAAESQTGDGYTF
NA,TRBJ2-7,TRBD2,TRBV19,TGTGCCAGCCGTCCCAGCGGGAGGGCCTACGAGCAGTACTTC,CASRPSGRAYEQYF
NA,TRBJ2-7,NA,TRBV6-2/TRBV6-3,TGTGCCAGCAGTTCCGTTACAGGGTTAAAGCAGTACTTC,CASSSVTGLKQYF
few,TRBJ2-3,NA,TRBV28,TGTGCCACTCCAGCCGCGGGCAGCACTTCCACAGATACGCAGTATTTT,CATPAAGSTSTDTQYF